These 18 T cell receptor beta chains originate from one sample sequenced in a study of blood T cells in healthy people across ages. The authors ran a second PCR of about 7 to 11 cycles using a sample-barcoded 5' primer and a J-beta primer mix. One entry per CDR3 protein results from TCRdb running MiXCR on the 5' RACE reads. The sample includes 540,000 or so distinct CDR3 sequences, 25% to 30% of them seen just once. The sequenced sample consisted of blood. These receptors all stem from a woman aged 70-85 years in good health.

As regards this clonotype: The junction departs from the called germline gene at one end, perhaps through a read error. This chain links TRBV12-3 or TRBV12-4 with TRBJ2-6; tentative D call: TRBD1 (6 bases). The CDR3 length is 16 residues. The CDR3 sequence is CASSYLTGSGADVLTF. The DNA for the CDR3 is TGTGCCAGCAGTTACCTAACAGGGAGTGGGGCCGACGTCCTGACTTTC.

This sequence joins TRBV24-1 and TRBJ2-1; perhaps D is TRBD1 or TRBD2 (6 bases each). CDR3 length: 14 amino acids. V lost 8 bases, J lost 0 bases, and 10 bases lay in between. The germline V gene has CDR1 KGHDR and CDR2 SFDVKD. The CDR3 DNA is TGTGCCACCAACAAGGGGGGCTCCTACAATGAGCAGTTCTTC. Its protein product is CATNKGGSYNEQFF.

The chain employs TRBV12-3 or TRBV12-4 and TRBJ1-1; tentatively, D is TRBD1 (5 bases). Trimming cost V 6 bases and J 3 bases, with 14 bases left between them. This CDR3 spans 14 amino acids. The CDR3 here is CASSFPWGDTEAFF. CDR3 nucleotide sequence: TGTGCCAGCAGCTTCCCCTGGGGGGACACTGAAGCTTTCTTT.

This chain uses TRBV7-9 with TRBJ2-3; 14 positions agree with TRBD2. The CDR3 is 17 amino acids. The V gene's germline CDR1 is SEHNR and CDR2 FQNEAQ (reference sequence). The ends lost 5 bases at V and 0 bases at J; junction bases unmatched: 4. The CDR3 is CASSVGLAGGSTDTQYF. In DNA form, the CDR3 reads TGTGCCAGCAGCGTAGGACTAGCGGGGGGAAGCACAGATACGCAGTATTTT.

The CDR3 sequence: CASSFRTSWREGETQYF. DNA for the CDR3: TGTGCCAGCAGCTTCAGGACTAGCTGGAGAGAAGGAGAGACCCAGTACTTC. The rearrangement joins TRBV11-2 to TRBJ2-5; TRBD2 matches 8 bases. This CDR3 is 17 amino acids long. V lost 3 bases, J lost 4 bases, and 13 bases stayed unmatched. Germline V gene lookup returns CDR1 SGHAT and CDR2 FQNNGV.

This rearrangement joins TRBV7-2 to TRBJ2-2; 8 nucleotides align to TRBD2. V trimming: 1 base; J trimming: 7 bases; junction bases outside the gene matches: 8. CDR3 length: 16 residues. Germline-derived CDR1 and CDR2 are SGHTA and FQGNSA. Here the CDR3 DNA reads TGTGCCAGCAGCTTAGTCCCCGGGGGGGCCCACGGGGAGCTGTTTTTT. Residues: CASSLVPGGAHGELFF.

This clonotype came up a few times. The V gene is TRBV2, the J gene TRBJ2-5; D unclear. Trimming cost V 7 bases and J 5 bases, with 17 bases left between them. The germline V gene encodes CDR1 SNHLY and CDR2 FYNNEI. The CDR3 loop spans 14 amino acids. CDR3 sequence (DNA): TGTGCCAGCATGGGCCGCTACCTTCGGGAGACCCAGTACTTC. Its protein product is CASMGRYLRETQYF. The full variable domain, with the rest looked up from reference TRBV2 and TRBJ2-5, is EPEVTQTPSHQVTQMGQEVILRCVPISNHLYFYWYRQILGQKVEFLVSFYNNEISEKSEIFDDQFSVERPDGSNFTLKIRSTKLEDSAMYFCASMGRYLRETQYFGPGTRLLVL.

This rearrangement joins TRBV11-2 to TRBJ2-1, with 9 nucleotides matching TRBD2. The CDR3 covers 15 residues. From germline, CDR1 is SGHAT and CDR2 FQNNGV. Germline trimming cut 2 bases from V and 6 bases from J; bases unmatched to any gene: 5. The CDR3 is CASSLNLAGSNEQFF. The CDR3 bases are TGTGCCAGCAGCTTAAACCTAGCGGGGAGCAATGAGCAGTTCTTC.

This clonotype showed up just once. A much larger clone lies a single base off, so this may be a read error. The gene calls are TRBV12-5 and TRBJ2-5; 8 nucleotides match TRBD1. The CDR3 loop spans 17 amino acids. Germline lookup yields CDR1 LGHNT and CDR2 FRNRAP. CDR3 amino acids: CASGTVPTGEGSREQLF. In nucleotides, the CDR3 is TGTGCTAGTGGTACCGTCCCGACAGGGGAAGGATCACGCGAGCAGCTCTTC.

The chain employs TRBV20-1 and TRBJ2-7; 7 bases fit TRBD1. The CDR3 totals 13 residues. CDR1 and CDR2 from the germline V gene are DFQATT and SNEGSKA (reference sequence). Trimming cost V 7 bases and J 0 bases; bases outside gene matches: 6. The CDR3: CSVSTGPSYEQYF. As DNA, the CDR3 is TGCAGTGTCTCGACAGGGCCCTCCTACGAGCAGTACTTC.

J is TRBJ2-2 and V is TRBV5-6, with unresolved D. Per the germline V gene, CDR1 is SGHDT and CDR2 is YYEEEE. Trimming took 6 bases from V and 4 from J, leaving 19 bases between them. The CDR3 spans 16 residues. DNA for the CDR3: TGTGCCAGCACCCGAGACGAAACCCAGTTCACCGGGGAGCTGTTTTTT. Translation: CASTRDETQFTGELFF.

This clonotype occurred once. This chain connects TRBV20-1 to TRBJ1-6; D unresolved. This CDR3 comprises 17 residues. Germline-derived CDR1 and CDR2 are DFQATT and SNEGSKA (reference sequence). Trimming took 3 bases from V and 0 from J, leaving 15 bases between them. CDR3 protein: CSARSRNSSSYNSPLHF. CDR3 nucleotide sequence: TGCAGTGCTAGGAGCCGAAATTCCAGCTCCTATAATTCACCCCTCCACTTT.

The gene calls are TRBV12-3 or TRBV12-4 and TRBJ2-5; 9 nucleotides line up with TRBD2. The V and J ends lost 6 bases and 5 bases, in that order; junction bases with no gene match: 7. The CDR3 is 14 amino acids. The CDR3 here is CASRWTGTSETQYF. Written as DNA, the CDR3 is TGTGCCAGCAGATGGACCGGGACTAGCGAGACCCAGTACTTC.

This clonotype showed up just a few times. V is TRBV7-9 and J is TRBJ1-6; 8 bases fit TRBD1. Unmatched junction bases numbered 9, after V lost 5 bases and J lost 15 bases. Per germline, CDR1 SEHNR and CDR2 FQNEAQ (reference sequence). This CDR3 is built from 13 residues. The CDR3 DNA reads as TGTGCCAGCAGCCCCATCCAGGGGGCCCTCCTCCACTTT. Protein sequence: CASSPIQGALLHF.

Regarding this clonotype: Mismatch with germline at one junction end may stem from a read error. The chain recombines TRBV4-2 with TRBJ2-3, with 10 bases aligning to TRBD1. This CDR3 contains 16 residues. Germline V CDR1 and CDR2: LGHNA, YNFKEQ. DNA of the CDR3: TGTGCCAGCAGCCTTACCGGGACAGGGGTGGCAGATACGCAGTGTTTT. This gives the protein CASSLTGTGVADTQCF.

The chain is built from TRBV7-3 and TRBJ2-5; 9 bases map to TRBD2. CDR3 length equals 15 residues. Germline lookup yields CDR1 SGHTA and CDR2 FQGTGA. The J segment lost 5 bases and the V segment lost 0 bases, leaving 4 bases of the junction unmatched. The CDR3 sequence: CASSLTGTSRETQYF. Here the CDR3 DNA reads TGTGCCAGCAGCTTAACCGGGACTAGCAGGGAGACCCAGTACTTC. The full variable domain, in which reference TRBV7-3 and TRBJ2-5 provide the parts outside the CDR3, is GAGVSQTPSNKVTEKGKYVELRCDPISGHTALYWYRQSLGQGPEFLIYFQGTGAADDSGLPNDRFFAVRPEGSVSTLKIQRTERGDSAVYLCASSLTGTSRETQYFGPGTRLLVL.

The gene calls are TRBV10-3 and TRBJ2-1, with D unclear. The V end was cut by 3 bases, the J end by 0 bases, with 9 bases between. The CDR3 is made up of 15 amino acids. Germline assignment: CDR1 ENHRY and CDR2 SYGVKD. The CDR3 here is CAISESVYSYNEQFF. The DNA of the CDR3 is TGTGCCATCAGTGAAAGTGTCTACTCCTACAATGAGCAGTTCTTC.

The chain has TRBV27 and TRBJ2-2, with TRBD1 as a possible D gene (5 bases). V lost 6 bases and J 0 bases, leaving 8 bases between the germline ends. The CDR3 sequence is 14 residues long. Germline V gene data show CDR1 as MNHEY and CDR2 as SMNVEV (reference sequence). In DNA, the CDR3 is TGTGCCAGCAGGACAGTTACGAACACCGGGGAGCTGTTTTTT. It encodes CASRTVTNTGELFF.